The TCR beta chain described here comes from a study of cytomegalovirus exposure and HLA in healthy donors. Findings of the study overall: Clusters of TCRs from the first cohort tended to co-occur in the 95 to 150 validation repertoires (as a later analysis found). Most TCR sequences were rare, but some public TCRs occurred in many donors. For cytomegalovirus status, the classifier reportedly gave diagnoses with high specificity and sensitivity.

Some clones are missing from TCRdb's copy, which holds only in-frame ones; the method was immunoSEQ multiplex PCR. The table has 120,000 or so clones, roughly 90% seen once. The donors were in the roughly 120-subject validation cohort, distinct from the approximately 730-subject first cohort. In this sample, this clone turned up once. Antigen unknown. Input material: PBMCs. The receptor comes from a woman under 30 in good health and CMV-seronegative.

CDR3 DNA: TGTGCCAGCAGCTTAGCGATAACGGGAGGGCCCCTGCTCACAGATACGCAGTATTTT. Protein sequence: CASSLAITGGPLLTDTQYF. The chain uses TRBV7-8 and TRBJ2-3; the match to TRBD2 covers 8 bases. There are 19 residues in the CDR3. The trim removed 0 bases at V and 2 bases at J, leaving 13 bases unmatched. CDR1 and CDR2 (germline): SGHVS, FQNEAQ.